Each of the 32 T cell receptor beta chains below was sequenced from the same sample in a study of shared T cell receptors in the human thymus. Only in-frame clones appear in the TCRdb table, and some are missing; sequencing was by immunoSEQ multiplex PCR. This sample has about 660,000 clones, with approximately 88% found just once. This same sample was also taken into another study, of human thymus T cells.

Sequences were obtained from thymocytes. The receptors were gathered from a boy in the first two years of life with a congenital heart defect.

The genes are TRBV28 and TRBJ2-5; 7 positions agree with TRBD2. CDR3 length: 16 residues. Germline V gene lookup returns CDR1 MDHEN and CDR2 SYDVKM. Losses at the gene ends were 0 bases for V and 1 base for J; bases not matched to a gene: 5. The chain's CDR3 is CASSLWASGLQETQYF. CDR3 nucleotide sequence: TGTGCCAGCAGTTTATGGGCTAGCGGACTCCAAGAGACCCAGTACTTC.

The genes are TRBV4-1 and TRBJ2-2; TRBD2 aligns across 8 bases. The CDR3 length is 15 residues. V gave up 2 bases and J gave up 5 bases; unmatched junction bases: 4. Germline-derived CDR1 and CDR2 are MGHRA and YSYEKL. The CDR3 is CASSQLAGRTGELFF. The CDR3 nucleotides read TGCGCCAGCAGCCAACTAGCGGGTCGTACCGGGGAGCTGTTTTTT.

The CDR3 bases are TGCGCCAGCAGACCCGGACTCCTTCACTACGAGCAGTACTTC. Translated: CASRPGLLHYEQYF. The V and J genes are TRBV5-1 and TRBJ2-7; D might be TRBD2 (5 bases). Trimming left V 5 bases short and J 3 bases short, with 15 bases between. The CDR3 extends over 14 amino acids. Per germline, CDR1 SGHRS and CDR2 YFSETQ.

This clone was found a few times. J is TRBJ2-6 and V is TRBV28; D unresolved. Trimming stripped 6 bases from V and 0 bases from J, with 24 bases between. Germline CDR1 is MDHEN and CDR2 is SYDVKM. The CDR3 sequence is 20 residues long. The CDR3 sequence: CASRSHPPGSRLSGANVLTF. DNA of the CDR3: TGTGCCAGCAGGTCTCACCCACCAGGATCCCGGCTCTCTGGGGCCAACGTCCTGACTTTC.

This CDR3 reads CASSHLAGGNTGELFF. Written as DNA, the CDR3 is TGCGCCAGCAGCCATCTAGCGGGAGGGAACACCGGGGAGCTGTTTTTT. The J gene is TRBJ2-2, the V gene TRBV5-1; TRBD2 aligns across 11 bases. V shed 4 bases, J shed 1 base, and the junction held 3 bases outside the gene matches. Germline V CDR1 and CDR2: SGHRS, YFSETQ. This CDR3 has 16 amino acids. Full variable domain (missing parts from reference TRBV5-1 and TRBJ2-2): KAGVTQTPRYLIKTRGQQVTLSCSPISGHRSVSWYQQTPGQGLQFLFEYFSETQRNKGNFPGRFSGRQFSNSRSEMNVSTLELGDSALYLCASSHLAGGNTGELFFGEGSRLTVL.

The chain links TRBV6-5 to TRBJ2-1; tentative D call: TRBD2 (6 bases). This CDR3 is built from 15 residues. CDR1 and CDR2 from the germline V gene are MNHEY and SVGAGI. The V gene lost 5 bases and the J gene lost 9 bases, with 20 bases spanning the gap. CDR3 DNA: TGTGCCAGCAGTCCCCAAGGCGGGACCTTCCCTGAGCAGTTCTTC. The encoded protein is CASSPQGGTFPEQFF.

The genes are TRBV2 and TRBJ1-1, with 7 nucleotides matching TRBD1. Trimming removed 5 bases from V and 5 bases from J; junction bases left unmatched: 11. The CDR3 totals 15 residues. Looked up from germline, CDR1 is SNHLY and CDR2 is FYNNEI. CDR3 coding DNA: TGTGCCAGCAGTTCACTCCAGGGGGGCTGGACTGAAGCTTTCTTT. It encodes CASSSLQGGWTEAFF.

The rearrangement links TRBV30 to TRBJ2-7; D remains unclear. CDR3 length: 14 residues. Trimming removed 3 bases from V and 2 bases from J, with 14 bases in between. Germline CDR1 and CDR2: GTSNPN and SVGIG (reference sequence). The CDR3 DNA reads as TGTGCCTGGAGCGTCAGGCCTTTCCCCTACGAGCAGTACTTC. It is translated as CAWSVRPFPYEQYF.

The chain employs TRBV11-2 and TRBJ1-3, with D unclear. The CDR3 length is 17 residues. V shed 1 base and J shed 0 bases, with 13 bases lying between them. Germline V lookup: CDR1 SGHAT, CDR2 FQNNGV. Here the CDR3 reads CASSLGGGPRSGNTIYF. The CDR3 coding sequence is TGTGCCAGCAGCTTAGGTGGAGGGCCCCGCTCTGGAAACACCATATATTTT.

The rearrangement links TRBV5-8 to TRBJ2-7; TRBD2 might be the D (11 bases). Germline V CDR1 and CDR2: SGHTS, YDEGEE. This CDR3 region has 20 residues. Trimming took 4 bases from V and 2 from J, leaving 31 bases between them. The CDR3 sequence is CASSRGTGEGLAGRTYEQYF. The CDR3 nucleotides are TGTGCCAGCAGCCGAGGGACAGGGGAAGGACTAGCGGGCCGCACCTACGAGCAGTACTTC.

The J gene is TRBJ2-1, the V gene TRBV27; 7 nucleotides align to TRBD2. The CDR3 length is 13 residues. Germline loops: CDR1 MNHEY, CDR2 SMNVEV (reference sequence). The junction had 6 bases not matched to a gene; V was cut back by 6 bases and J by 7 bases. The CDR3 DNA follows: TGTGCCAGCAGATTTTCCGGGAGGAATGAGCAGTTCTTC. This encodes CASRFSGRNEQFF.

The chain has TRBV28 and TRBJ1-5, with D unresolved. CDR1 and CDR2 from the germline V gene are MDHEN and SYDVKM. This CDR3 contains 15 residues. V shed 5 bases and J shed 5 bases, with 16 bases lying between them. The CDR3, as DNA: TGTGCCAGCAGTCGGGATAACTATGGGGATCAGCCCCAGCATTTT. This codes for CASSRDNYGDQPQHF.

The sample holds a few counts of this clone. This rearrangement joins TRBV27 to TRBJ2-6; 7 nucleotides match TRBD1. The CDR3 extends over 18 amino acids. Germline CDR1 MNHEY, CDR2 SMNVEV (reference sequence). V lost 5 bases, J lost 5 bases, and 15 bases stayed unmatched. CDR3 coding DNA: TGTGCCAGCAGTCTAAGAGCCCGACAGGGAGTAAGGGCCAACGTCCTGACTTTC. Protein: CASSLRARQGVRANVLTF.

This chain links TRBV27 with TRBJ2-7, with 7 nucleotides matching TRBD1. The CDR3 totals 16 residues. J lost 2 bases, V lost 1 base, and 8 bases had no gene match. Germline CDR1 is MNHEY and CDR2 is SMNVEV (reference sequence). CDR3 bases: TGTGCCAGCAGTTTATATAGGGGACAGCCAGCCTACGAGCAGTACTTC. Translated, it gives CASSLYRGQPAYEQYF.

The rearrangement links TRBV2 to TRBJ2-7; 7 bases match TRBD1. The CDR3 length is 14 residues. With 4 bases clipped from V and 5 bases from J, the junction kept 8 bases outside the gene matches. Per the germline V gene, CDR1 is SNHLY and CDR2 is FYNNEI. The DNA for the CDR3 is TGTGCCAGCAGTGCGACAGGGTCGGCTGACGAGCAGTACTTC. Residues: CASSATGSADEQYF.

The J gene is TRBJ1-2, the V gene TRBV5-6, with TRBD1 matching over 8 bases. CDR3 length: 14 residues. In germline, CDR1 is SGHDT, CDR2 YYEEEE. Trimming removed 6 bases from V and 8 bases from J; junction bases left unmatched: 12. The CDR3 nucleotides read TGTGCCAGCAACGACAGGGGCCTCCCTAAGGGCTACACCTTC. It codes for CASNDRGLPKGYTF.

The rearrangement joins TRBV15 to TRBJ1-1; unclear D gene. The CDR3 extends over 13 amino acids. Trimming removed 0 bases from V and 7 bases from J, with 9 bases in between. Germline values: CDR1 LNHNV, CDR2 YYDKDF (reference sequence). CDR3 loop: CATSRDLGSEAFF. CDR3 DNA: TGTGCCACCAGCAGAGATCTGGGCAGTGAAGCTTTCTTT.

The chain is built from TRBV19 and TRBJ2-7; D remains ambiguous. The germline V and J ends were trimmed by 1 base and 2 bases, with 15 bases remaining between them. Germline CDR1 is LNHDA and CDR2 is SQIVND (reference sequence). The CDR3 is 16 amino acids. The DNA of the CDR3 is TGTGCCAGTAGTATAGGGGCAAGTCTAAGCCCCTACGAGCAGTACTTC. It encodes CASSIGASLSPYEQYF.

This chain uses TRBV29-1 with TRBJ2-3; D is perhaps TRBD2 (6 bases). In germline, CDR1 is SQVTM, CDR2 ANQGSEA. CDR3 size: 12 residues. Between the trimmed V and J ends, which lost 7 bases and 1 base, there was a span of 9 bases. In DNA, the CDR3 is TGCAGCGCCTGGGGGGGCACAGATACGCAGTATTTT. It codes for CSAWGGTDTQYF.

CDR3 sequence reads: CASSLSMRFRSYNEQFF. Here the CDR3 DNA reads TGTGCCAGCAGTTTATCTATGAGGTTTAGATCCTACAATGAGCAGTTCTTC. The chain is built from TRBV27 and TRBJ2-1; D gene ambiguous. V gave up 0 bases and J gave up 1 base, with 13 bases separating them. Germline V lookup: CDR1 MNHEY, CDR2 SMNVEV (reference sequence). The CDR3 is 17 amino acids.

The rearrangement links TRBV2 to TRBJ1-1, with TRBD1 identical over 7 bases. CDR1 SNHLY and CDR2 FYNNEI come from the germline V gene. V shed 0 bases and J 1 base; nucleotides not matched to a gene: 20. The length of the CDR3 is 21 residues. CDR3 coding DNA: TGTGCCAGCAGTGAAGCTTCTACGAACTTCAGGGGGGTCATATCGAACACTGAAGCTTTCTTT. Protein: CASSEASTNFRGVISNTEAFF.

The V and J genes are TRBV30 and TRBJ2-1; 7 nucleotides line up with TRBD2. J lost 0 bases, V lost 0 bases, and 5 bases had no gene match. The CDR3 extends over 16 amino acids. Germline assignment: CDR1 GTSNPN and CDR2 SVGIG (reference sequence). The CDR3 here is CAWSVSGLSSYNEQFF. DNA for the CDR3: TGTGCCTGGAGTGTTAGCGGGCTTAGCTCCTACAATGAGCAGTTCTTC.

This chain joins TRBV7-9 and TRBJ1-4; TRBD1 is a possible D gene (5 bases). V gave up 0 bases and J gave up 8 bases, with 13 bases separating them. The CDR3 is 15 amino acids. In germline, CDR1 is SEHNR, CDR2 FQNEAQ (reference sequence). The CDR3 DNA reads TGTGCCAGCAGCTTAGCGAAACAGGAAGGAGAAAAACTGTTTTTT. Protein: CASSLAKQEGEKLFF.

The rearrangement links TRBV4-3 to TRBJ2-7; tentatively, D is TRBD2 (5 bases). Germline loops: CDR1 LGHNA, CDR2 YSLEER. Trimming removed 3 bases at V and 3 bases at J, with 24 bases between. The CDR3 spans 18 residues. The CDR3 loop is CASSQHLHSGGPYYEQYF. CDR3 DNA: TGCGCCAGCAGCCAGCACCTGCATTCAGGCGGGCCCTACTACGAGCAGTACTTC.

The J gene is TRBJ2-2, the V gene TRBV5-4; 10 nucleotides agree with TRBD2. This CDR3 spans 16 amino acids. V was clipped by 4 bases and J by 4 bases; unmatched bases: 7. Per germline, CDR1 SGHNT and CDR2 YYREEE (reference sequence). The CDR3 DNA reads TGTGCCAGCAGCCATCTAGCGGGAGCTGGCACCGGGGAGCTGTTTTTT. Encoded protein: CASSHLAGAGTGELFF.

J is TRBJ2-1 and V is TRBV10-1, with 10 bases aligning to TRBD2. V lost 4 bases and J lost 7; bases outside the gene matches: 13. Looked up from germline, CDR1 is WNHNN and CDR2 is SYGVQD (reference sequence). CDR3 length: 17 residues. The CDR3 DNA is TGCGCCAGCAGTGTTCCCCGGGGAGCGGGAGGGCTGAATGAGCAGTTCTTC. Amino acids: CASSVPRGAGGLNEQFF.

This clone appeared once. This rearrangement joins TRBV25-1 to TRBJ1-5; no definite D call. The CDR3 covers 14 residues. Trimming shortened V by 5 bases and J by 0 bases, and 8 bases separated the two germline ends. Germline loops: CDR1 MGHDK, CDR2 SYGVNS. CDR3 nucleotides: TGTGCCAGCAGTAATCGGGGTAGCAATCAGCCCCAGCATTTT. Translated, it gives CASSNRGSNQPQHF.

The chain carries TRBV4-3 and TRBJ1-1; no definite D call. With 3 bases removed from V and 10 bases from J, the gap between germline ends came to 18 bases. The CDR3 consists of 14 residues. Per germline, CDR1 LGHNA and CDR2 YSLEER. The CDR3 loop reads CASSHFSRGVGAFF. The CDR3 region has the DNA TGCGCCAGCAGCCATTTCTCACGCGGGGTGGGAGCTTTCTTT.

The CDR3 spells CASRGQGTGELFF. The CDR3 DNA is TGTGCCAGCAGAGGACAGGGCACCGGGGAGCTGTTTTTT. V and J are TRBV6-4 and TRBJ2-2, with TRBD1 identical over 8 bases. Germline trimming cut 6 bases from V and 4 bases from J; bases unmatched to any gene: 1. The germline V gene encodes CDR1 MRHNA and CDR2 SNTAGT. The CDR3 covers 13 residues.

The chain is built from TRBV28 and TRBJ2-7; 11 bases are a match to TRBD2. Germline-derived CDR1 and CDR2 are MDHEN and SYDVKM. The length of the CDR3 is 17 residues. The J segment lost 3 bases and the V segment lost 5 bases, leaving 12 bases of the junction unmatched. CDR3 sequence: CASSRATSGGENYEQYF. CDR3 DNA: TGTGCCAGCAGTCGCGCAACTAGCGGGGGCGAGAACTACGAGCAGTACTTC. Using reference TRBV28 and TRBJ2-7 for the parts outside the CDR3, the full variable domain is DVKVTQSSRYLVKRTGEKVFLECVQDMDHENMFWYRQDPGLGLRLIYFSYDVKMKEKGDIPEGYSVSREKKERFSLILESASTNQTSMYLCASSRATSGGENYEQYFGPGTRLTVT.

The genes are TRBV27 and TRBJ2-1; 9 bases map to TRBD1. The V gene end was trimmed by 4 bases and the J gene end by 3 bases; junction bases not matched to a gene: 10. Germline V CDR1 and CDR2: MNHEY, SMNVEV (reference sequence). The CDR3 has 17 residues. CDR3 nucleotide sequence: TGTGCCAGCAGTTCCCTCAAACAGGGGGCGCGCTACAATGAGCAGTTCTTC. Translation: CASSSLKQGARYNEQFF.

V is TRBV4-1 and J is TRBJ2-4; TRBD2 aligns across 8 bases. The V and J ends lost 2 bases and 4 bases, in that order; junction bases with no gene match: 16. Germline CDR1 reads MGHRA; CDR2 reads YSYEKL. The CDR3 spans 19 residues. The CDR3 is CASSQWIAGLGRVKNIQYF. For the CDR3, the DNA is TGCGCCAGCAGCCAATGGATAGCGGGGTTGGGGCGGGTAAAAAACATTCAGTACTTC.